Each of the 25 T cell receptor beta chains below was sequenced from the same sample in a study of T cells after yellow fever vaccination. TCRdb re-analysed the 5' RACE reads in MiXCR, keeping a single row per CDR3 protein. Of hundreds of thousands of distinct CDR3 sequences listed, roughly an eighth are singletons. The sample consisted of PBMCs, taken on the day of the yellow fever booster vaccination. These receptor sequences come from a man under 40 who received the YFV17D yellow fever vaccine.

The chain carries TRBV6-2 or TRBV6-3 and TRBJ1-5, with D tentatively TRBD1 (5 bases). Trimming removed 2 bases at V and 5 bases at J, with 7 bases between. CDR3 length: 13 amino acids. The germline gives CDR1 MNHEY, CDR2 SVGEGT. The CDR3 is CASSYEGDQPQHF. In nucleotides, the CDR3 is TGTGCCAGCAGTTACGAAGGGGATCAGCCCCAGCATTTT.

The sample holds a few counts of this clonotype. The rearrangement links TRBV5-1 to TRBJ2-7, with TRBD2 as a possible D gene (6 bases). The germline gives CDR1 SGHRS, CDR2 YFSETQ. This CDR3 has 15 amino acids. Between the trimmed V and J ends, which lost 4 bases and 6 bases, there was a span of 20 bases. CDR3 sequence (DNA): TGCGCCAGCAGCCTAGGTTCGGGAGACGGGCTCGAGCAGTACTTC. It yields the protein CASSLGSGDGLEQYF.

This clonotype was recorded a few times. V and J are TRBV7-2 and TRBJ2-1; TRBD2 might be the D (5 bases). V was pared by 6 bases and J by 6 bases, with 12 bases between. The CDR3 is 13 amino acids. CDR1 is SGHTA and CDR2 is FQGNSA in the germline V gene. CDR3 nucleotides: TGTGCCAGCAGGAGCGGTCTTGTCAATGAGCAGTTCTTC. Translated, it gives CASRSGLVNEQFF.

V usage is TRBV7-2 and J usage is TRBJ2-5; D assignment may be TRBD1 or TRBD2 (7 bases each). CDR3 length: 16 amino acids. Trimming took off 0 bases at V and 4 bases at J, with 15 bases between the two ends. Per germline, CDR1 SGHTA and CDR2 FQGNSA. CDR3 DNA sequence: TGTGCCAGCAGCTTAGCGCAGGGCAGGGGGGGAGAGACCCAGTACTTC. Amino acid sequence: CASSLAQGRGGETQYF. The variable domain in full, with the rest retrieved from reference TRBV7-2 and TRBJ2-5, is GAGVSQSPSNKVTEKGKDVELRCDPISGHTALYWYRQSLGQGLEFLIYFQGNSAPDKSGLPSDRFSAERTGGSVSTLTIQRTQQEDSAVYLCASSLAQGRGGETQYFGPGTRLLVL.

The rearrangement links TRBV12-3 or TRBV12-4 to TRBJ1-6; 7 nucleotides match TRBD1. The CDR3 is made up of 17 amino acids. Losses at the gene ends were 4 bases for V and 10 bases for J; bases not matched to a gene: 16. The CDR3 region has the DNA TGTGCCAGCAGTTCTCAGTCCGTGGGGAAACAGGGGTCACCCCTCCACTTT. Translation gives CASSSQSVGKQGSPLHF.

The chain has TRBV27 and TRBJ2-5, with D perhaps matching TRBD2 (6 bases). Germline-derived CDR1 and CDR2 are MNHEY and SMNVEV (reference sequence). Trimming took 5 bases from V and 9 from J, leaving 19 bases between them. The CDR3 is 14 residues long. The CDR3 region is CASSAMRHGGAQYF. Here the CDR3 DNA reads TGTGCCAGCAGTGCCATGCGACACGGCGGGGCCCAGTACTTC.

Only a few counts were recorded for this clonotype. The gene calls are TRBV7-2 and TRBJ2-3, with D perhaps TRBD2 (5 bases). The CDR3 is made up of 15 amino acids. Germline V gives CDR1 SGHTA, CDR2 FQGNSA. Deletions cut 0 bases from V and 6 bases from J, with 13 bases between. The CDR3 sequence is CASSLAGVVLDTQYF. In DNA form, the CDR3 reads TGTGCCAGCAGCTTAGCGGGAGTAGTTTTGGATACGCAGTATTTT.

The CDR3 region has the DNA TGTGCCAGCAGCTTAGAGCCCGCCGTGGCGCATGAGCAGTTCTTC. Its protein is CASSLEPAVAHEQFF. The J gene is TRBJ2-1, the V gene TRBV7-2; D ambiguous. CDR1 is SGHTA, CDR2 FQGNSA, per germline. The CDR3 length is 15 residues. Trimming took 1 base from V and 8 from J, leaving 15 bases between them.

The chain has TRBV6-1 and TRBJ2-1, with 12 bases matching TRBD2. In germline, CDR1 is MNHNS, CDR2 SASEGT. The length of the CDR3 is 16 residues. The J segment lost 6 bases and the V segment lost 6 bases, leaving 9 bases of the junction unmatched. The CDR3 reads CASSSLAGGQGNEQFF. In DNA, the CDR3 is TGTGCCAGCAGCTCCCTAGCGGGAGGGCAGGGCAATGAGCAGTTCTTC.

This clonotype has a single count. A much larger clonotype is one base distant, so this may be a read error. The rearrangement links TRBV5-1 to TRBJ2-1, with TRBD2 matching over 7 bases. V trimming: 0 bases; J trimming: 7 bases; junction bases outside the gene matches: 7. Germline assignment: CDR1 SGHRS and CDR2 YFSETQ. The CDR3 has 15 residues. The CDR3: CASSLGLADSNEQFF. DNA for the CDR3: TGCGCCAGCAGCTTGGGCCTAGCGGATTCAAATGAGCAGTTCTTC.

The CDR3 region is CASSQARHRGLQEQYF. CDR3 sequence (DNA): TGTGCCAGCAGCCAAGCCCGACACAGGGGGCTTCAGGAGCAGTACTTC. The chain carries TRBV3-1 and TRBJ2-7; 9 positions match TRBD1. Germline assignment: CDR1 LGHDT and CDR2 YNNKEL (reference sequence). V shed 1 base, J shed 7 bases, and the junction held 11 bases outside the gene matches. This CDR3 has 16 amino acids.

This chain uses TRBV7-8 with TRBJ2-7, with D tentatively TRBD2 (6 bases). CDR3 length equals 15 residues. CDR1 and CDR2 from the germline V gene are SGHVS and FQNEAQ. Trimming pared 8 bases from V and 4 bases from J, leaving 21 bases between. In nucleotides, the CDR3 is TGTGCCAGCGTGGGGGGAAGAGGACGGGCTTACGAGCAGTACTTC. The encoded protein is CASVGGRGRAYEQYF.

The CDR3 here is CASSVGGYRGEQFF. DNA of the CDR3: TGTGCCAGCAGTGTCGGGGGGTATCGAGGTGAGCAGTTCTTC. The genes are TRBV6-1 and TRBJ2-1; TRBD2 aligns across 7 bases. The CDR3 is 14 amino acids. J lost 9 bases, V lost 4 bases, and 9 bases had no gene match. Germline V gene sequence: CDR1 MNHNS, CDR2 SASEGT.

This clonotype was found a few times. CDR3 nucleotide sequence: TGCAGTGCCTTAAGGGGGAATGAGCAGTTCTTC. This codes for CSALRGNEQFF. The chain has TRBV20-1 and TRBJ2-1; TRBD1 might be the D (6 bases). The germline V gene has CDR1 DFQATT and CDR2 SNEGSKA (reference sequence). The CDR3 covers 11 residues. V lost 6 bases, J lost 7 bases, and 10 bases lay in between.

Only a few counts were recorded for this clonotype. The genes are TRBV20-1 and TRBJ1-2; D possibly corresponds to TRBD1 (6 bases). The V end lost 5 bases, the J end lost 7 bases, and 14 bases lay between the germline ends. This CDR3 has 12 residues. The germline CDR1 and CDR2 sequences are DFQATT and SNEGSKA (reference sequence). The CDR3 here is CSAYRDVSGYTF. The DNA for the CDR3 is TGCAGTGCTTACAGGGATGTGAGTGGCTACACCTTC.

This clonotype has only a few counts. The V gene is TRBV7-9, the J gene TRBJ1-5; tentative D call: TRBD1 (6 bases). The CDR3 covers 15 residues. Trimming stripped 5 bases from V and 1 base from J, with 12 bases between. CDR1 SEHNR and CDR2 FQNEAQ come from the germline V gene (reference sequence). The CDR3 sequence: CASSPGAVSNQPQHF. The CDR3 DNA reads as TGTGCCAGCAGCCCAGGGGCCGTGAGCAATCAGCCCCAGCATTTT.

This clonotype was detected only a few times. The genes are TRBV25-1 and TRBJ2-5, with D maybe TRBD2 (7 bases). The CDR3 sequence is 15 residues long. V dropped 6 bases and J dropped 4 bases, with 18 bases sitting between them. Germline V gives CDR1 MGHDK, CDR2 SYGVNS. DNA for the CDR3: TGTGCCAGCAGAAAGGGGGGGGAGGGCCGAGAGACCCAGTACTTC. Translating gives CASRKGGEGRETQYF. The entire variable domain, with the rest obtained from reference TRBV25-1 and TRBJ2-5, is as follows: EADIYQTPRYLVIGTGKKITLECSQTMGHDKMYWYQQDPGMELHLIHYSYGVNSTEKGDLSSESTVSRIRTEHFPLTLESARPSHTSQYLCASRKGGEGRETQYFGPGTRLLVL.

Only a few counts were recorded for this clonotype. The CDR3 DNA reads TGTGCCAGCAGTCTACTAGGCATGACAGATACGCAGTATTTT. Amino acids: CASSLLGMTDTQYF. The J gene is TRBJ2-3, the V gene TRBV6-5; TRBD2 might be the D (5 bases). The CDR3 spans 14 residues. Deletions cut 5 bases from V and 3 bases from J, with 12 bases between. Germline loops: CDR1 MNHEY, CDR2 SVGAGI.

This chain links TRBV12-3 or TRBV12-4 with TRBJ2-7; 11 bases match TRBD2. The J segment lost 3 bases and the V segment lost 7 bases, leaving 5 bases of the junction unmatched. This CDR3 contains 14 residues. CDR3 coding DNA: TGTGCCAGCAAGACTAGCGGGAATTTCTACGAGCAGTACTTC. Amino acid sequence: CASKTSGNFYEQYF.

V is TRBV20-1 and J is TRBJ2-1; 7 positions match TRBD2. The CDR3 loop spans 13 amino acids. Germline CDR1 DFQATT, CDR2 SNEGSKA (reference sequence). The V and J ends lost 5 bases and 5 bases, in that order; junction bases with no gene match: 6. This CDR3 is CSAQREGHNEQFF. CDR3 nucleotide sequence: TGCAGTGCTCAGCGGGAAGGTCACAATGAGCAGTTCTTC.

DNA for the CDR3: TGTGCCAGCAGCTTACAGGGCGGTGGGAATTCACCCCTCCACTTT. Amino acid sequence: CASSLQGGGNSPLHF. V and J are TRBV7-6 and TRBJ1-6; TRBD1 might be the D (5 bases). Trimming cost V 2 bases and J 7 bases, with 12 bases left between them. The CDR3 runs to 15 residues. CDR1 SGHVS and CDR2 FNYEAQ come from the germline V gene.

This rearrangement joins TRBV7-2 to TRBJ2-1; 15 bases match TRBD2. The ends lost 3 bases at V and 7 bases at J; junction bases unmatched: 10. Germline CDR1 is SGHTA and CDR2 is FQGNSA. The CDR3 is 18 amino acids. The CDR3 loop reads CASSFAGTSGRFWNEQFF. Here the CDR3 DNA reads TGTGCCAGCAGCTTCGCCGGGACTAGCGGGAGGTTCTGGAATGAGCAGTTCTTC.

V gene TRBV9 combines with J gene TRBJ2-7; D might be TRBD1 (6 bases). Trimming pared 1 base from V and 5 bases from J, leaving 16 bases between. In germline, CDR1 is SGDLS, CDR2 YYNGEE. This CDR3 contains 15 residues. For the CDR3, the DNA is TGTGCCAGCAGCGTAATGGGGGCAGGCGTTCACGAGCAGTACTTC. Translation: CASSVMGAGVHEQYF.

This clonotype was counted between two and nine times. This chain uses TRBV6-1 with TRBJ2-1; the match to TRBD2 covers 11 bases. This CDR3 is 15 amino acids long. Germline V CDR1 and CDR2: MNHNS, SASEGT. J lost 6 bases, V lost 5 bases, and 6 bases had no gene match. The CDR3 loop is CASSLTSGIFNEQFF. DNA of the CDR3: TGTGCCAGCAGTCTGACTAGCGGGATATTCAATGAGCAGTTCTTC.

This chain connects TRBV6-2 or TRBV6-3 to TRBJ2-1; 8 nucleotides align to TRBD2. There are 18 residues in the CDR3. The germline gives CDR1 MNHEY, CDR2 SVGEGT. V dropped 5 bases and J dropped 0; count of bases not matched to a gene: 12. Written as DNA, the CDR3 is TGTGCCAGCAGTATAGATACTAGCGGAACAAGCTCCTACAATGAGCAGTTCTTC. Translation: CASSIDTSGTSSYNEQFF.